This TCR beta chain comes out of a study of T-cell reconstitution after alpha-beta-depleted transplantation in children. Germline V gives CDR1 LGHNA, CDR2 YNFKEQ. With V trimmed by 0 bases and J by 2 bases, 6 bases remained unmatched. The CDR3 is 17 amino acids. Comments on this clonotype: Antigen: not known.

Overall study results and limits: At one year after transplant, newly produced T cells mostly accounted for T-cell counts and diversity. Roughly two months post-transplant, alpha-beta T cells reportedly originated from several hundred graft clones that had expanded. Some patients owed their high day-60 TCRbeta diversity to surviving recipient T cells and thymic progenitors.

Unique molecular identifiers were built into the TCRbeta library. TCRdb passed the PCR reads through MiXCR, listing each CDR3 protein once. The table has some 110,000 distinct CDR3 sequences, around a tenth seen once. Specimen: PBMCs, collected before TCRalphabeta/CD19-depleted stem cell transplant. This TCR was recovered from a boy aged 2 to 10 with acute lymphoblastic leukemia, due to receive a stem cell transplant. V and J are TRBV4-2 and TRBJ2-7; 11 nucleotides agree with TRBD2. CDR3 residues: CASSQEELAGGPYEQYF. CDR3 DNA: TGTGCCAGCAGCCAAGAAGAGCTAGCGGGAGGACCCTACGAGCAGTACTTC.